The 24 T cell receptor beta chains presented below share a single source sample, sequenced in a study of blood T cell repertoires in COVID-19. Sequenced by immunoSEQ multiplex PCR; TCRdb stores in-frame clones only, minus some. Altogether roughly 80,000 clones are present, 86% being singletons, with the ten largest covering more than 1.5%. Sequencing input: peripheral blood. The receptor source for this set is a woman aged 60-75 years with acute or convalescent COVID-19.

This clone was observed a handful of times. This chain uses TRBV7-2 with TRBJ2-7; 7 nucleotides match TRBD2. After removal of 5 bases from V and 4 bases from J, the junction contained 11 bases not matched to a gene. CDR3 length: 15 amino acids. The V gene's germline CDR1 is SGHTA and CDR2 FQGNSA. CDR3 sequence reads: CASSPSWGGLYEQYF. The DNA of the CDR3 is TGTGCCAGCAGCCCCTCGTGGGGAGGGCTGTACGAGCAGTACTTC.

The V call is TRBV7-8, the J call TRBJ2-7; TRBD2 agrees at 11 bases. V lost 5 bases to trimming and J lost 0 bases; unmatched junction nucleotides: 6. CDR1 SGHVS and CDR2 FQNEAQ come from the germline V gene. This CDR3 spans 16 amino acids. For the CDR3, the DNA is TGTGCCAGCAGCCCATTAGCGGGAGGGAGCTCCTACGAGCAGTACTTC. This codes for CASSPLAGGSSYEQYF.

There are a few counts of this clone. The chain combines TRBV3-1 (or the pseudogene TRBV3-2) with TRBJ2-7, with D possibly matching TRBD1 (5 bases). V was clipped by 1 base and J by 4 bases, with 8 bases between them. This CDR3 comprises 13 residues. The germline V gene encodes CDR1 LGHDT and CDR2 YNNKEL (reference sequence). The CDR3 spells CASSQGQGYEQYF. The CDR3 coding sequence is TGTGCCAGCAGCCAAGGTCAGGGTTACGAGCAGTACTTC.

This chain links TRBV27 with TRBJ1-5; possible D gene TRBD1, 5 bases. Germline V lookup: CDR1 MNHEY, CDR2 SMNVEV (reference sequence). There are 18 residues in the CDR3. V lost 1 base to trimming and J lost 0 bases, with 16 bases between them. DNA of the CDR3: TGTGCCAGCAGTTTATTCGGCGACAGCAGTTATAGCAATCAGCCCCAGCATTTT. Protein: CASSLFGDSSYSNQPQHF.

J is TRBJ1-2 and V is TRBV27; D perhaps matches TRBD1 (5 bases). CDR3 length: 13 amino acids. The V gene's germline CDR1 is MNHEY and CDR2 SMNVEV (reference sequence). Trimming took off 1 base at V and 8 bases at J, with 11 bases between the two ends. The CDR3 sequence is CASSLLGLDGYTF. Written as DNA, the CDR3 is TGTGCCAGCAGTTTATTGGGGCTGGACGGCTACACCTTC.

The chain uses TRBV5-1 and TRBJ2-1; weak D call: TRBD2 (6 bases). From germline, CDR1 is SGHRS and CDR2 YFSETQ. The ends were cut back, 5 bases at V and 5 bases at J, with 14 bases in the middle. The CDR3 runs to 14 residues. This CDR3 is CASSRDSPDNEQFF. The CDR3, as DNA: TGCGCCAGCAGTCGGGACTCGCCTGACAATGAGCAGTTCTTC. Drawing the rest from reference TRBV5-1 and TRBJ2-1, the complete variable domain is KAGVTQTPRYLIKTRGQQVTLSCSPISGHRSVSWYQQTPGQGLQFLFEYFSETQRNKGNFPGRFSGRQFSNSRSEMNVSTLELGDSALYLCASSRDSPDNEQFFGPGTRLTVL.

This rearrangement joins TRBV29-1 to TRBJ2-7; 10 bases fit TRBD1. The germline CDR1 and CDR2 sequences are SQVTM and ANQGSEA. The ends lost 5 bases at V and 5 bases at J; junction bases unmatched: 6. The CDR3 has 13 residues. For the CDR3, the DNA is TGCAGCGTTTCCGGGACAGGGGATCACGAGCAGTACTTC. Its translation: CSVSGTGDHEQYF.

This clone was counted a few times. This sequence joins TRBV5-8 and TRBJ1-1; 9 bases align to TRBD1. After removal of 4 bases from V and 0 bases from J, the junction contained 1 base not matched to a gene. CDR3 size: 14 residues. CDR1 is SGHTS and CDR2 is YDEGEE in the germline V gene. CDR3 sequence reads: CASSTGGLNTEAFF. CDR3 in DNA: TGTGCCAGCAGCACAGGGGGCCTGAACACTGAAGCTTTCTTT. Variable domain in full (rest from reference TRBV5-8 and TRBJ1-1): EAGVTQSPTHLIKTRGQQATLRCSPISGHTSVYWYQQALGLGLQFLLWYDEGEERNRGNFPPRFSGRQFPNYSSELNVNALELEDSALYLCASSTGGLNTEAFFGQGTRLTVV.

The chain has TRBV12-3 or TRBV12-4 and TRBJ1-1; D may be TRBD1 (5 bases). The CDR3 runs to 12 residues. V shed 5 bases and J shed 3 bases, with 7 bases lying between them. In nucleotides, the CDR3 is TGTGCCAGCAGTCCAGGGTACACTGAAGCTTTCTTT. This translates into CASSPGYTEAFF.

The CDR3 nucleotides are TGTGCCTCCAGGGGGCTCACTGAAGCTTTCTTT. Its translation is CASRGLTEAFF. The chain employs TRBV30 and TRBJ1-1, with TRBD1 identical over 8 bases. This CDR3 spans 11 amino acids. Germline lookup yields CDR1 GTSNPN and CDR2 SVGIG (reference sequence). With V trimmed by 7 bases and J by 4 bases, 2 bases remained unmatched.

This chain uses TRBV19 with TRBJ1-1, with 7 bases lining up with TRBD1. CDR1 and CDR2 from the germline V gene are LNHDA and SQIVND (reference sequence). V was clipped by 5 bases and J by 7 bases; unmatched bases: 7. This CDR3 contains 13 residues. CDR3 residues: CASSVTGTNEAFF. The CDR3 bases are TGTGCCAGTAGTGTGACAGGGACGAATGAAGCTTTCTTT.

V gene TRBV11-3 combines with J gene TRBJ1-2; 9 bases match TRBD1. In germline, CDR1 is SGHNT, CDR2 YENEEA. The CDR3 is made up of 17 amino acids. The V and J ends lost 0 bases and 7 bases, in that order; junction bases with no gene match: 12. CDR3 protein: CASSLEQCLGTGFGYTF. Here the CDR3 DNA reads TGTGCCAGCAGCTTAGAGCAGTGTCTTGGGACAGGGTTTGGCTACACCTTC.

The gene calls are TRBV9 and TRBJ2-6; 7 nucleotides align to TRBD2. The CDR3 loop spans 20 amino acids. After removal of 4 bases from V and 0 bases from J, the junction contained 16 bases not matched to a gene. CDR1 is SGDLS and CDR2 is YYNGEE in the germline V gene. The CDR3, as DNA: TGTGCCAGCAGCCTCCAAGCGGGGAGCGGGTCGAGCTCTGGGGCCAACGTCCTGACTTTC. This codes for CASSLQAGSGSSSGANVLTF.

V and J are TRBV12-3 or TRBV12-4 and TRBJ2-7; D possibly corresponds to TRBD1 (5 bases). The CDR3 is 12 residues long. V was pared by 3 bases and J by 6 bases, with 9 bases between. Here the CDR3 reads CASSLGLREQYF. The CDR3 DNA is TGTGCCAGCAGTTTGGGGCTTCGCGAGCAGTACTTC.

The chain carries TRBV9 and TRBJ1-2, with 8 nucleotides matching TRBD1. Per germline, CDR1 SGDLS and CDR2 YYNGEE. Trimming cost V 4 bases and J 2 bases; bases outside gene matches: 10. The CDR3 is made up of 16 amino acids. CDR3 region: CASSPQGANPNYGYTF. CDR3 in DNA: TGTGCCAGCAGCCCCCAGGGGGCCAACCCCAACTATGGCTACACCTTC.

J is TRBJ2-7 and V is TRBV9; D call uncertain. The length of the CDR3 is 14 residues. Germline lookup yields CDR1 SGDLS and CDR2 YYNGEE. Trimming stripped 0 bases from V and 4 bases from J, with 11 bases between. CDR3: CASSVDQIPYEQYF. CDR3 DNA: TGTGCCAGCAGCGTAGATCAGATTCCTTACGAGCAGTACTTC.

V usage is TRBV25-1 and J usage is TRBJ1-2; 9 nucleotides agree with TRBD1. After removal of 3 bases from V and 7 bases from J, the junction contained 6 bases not matched to a gene. This CDR3 comprises 14 residues. The germline V gene has CDR1 MGHDK and CDR2 SYGVNS. This CDR3 is CASSDPGQGTGYTF. In nucleotides, the CDR3 is TGTGCCAGCAGTGACCCTGGACAGGGGACTGGCTACACCTTC.

This clone was counted only a few times. The chain couples TRBV7-9 to TRBJ1-5; possible D gene TRBD1, 5 bases. CDR1 and CDR2 (germline): SEHNR, FQNEAQ (reference sequence). Between the trimmed V and J ends, which lost 6 bases and 10 bases, there was a span of 16 bases. The CDR3 extends over 13 amino acids. CDR3 bases: TGTGCCAGCAGTAAAAGAGCCGGGACTCCCCAGCATTTT. Its protein is CASSKRAGTPQHF.

The chain carries TRBV7-9 and TRBJ2-3, with 7 bases lining up with TRBD2. The ends lost 2 bases at V and 4 bases at J; junction bases unmatched: 3. Germline-derived CDR1 and CDR2 are SEHNR and FQNEAQ (reference sequence). This CDR3 comprises 14 residues. The CDR3 DNA follows: TGTGCCAGCAGCTTATCTAGCGGCGCAGATACGCAGTATTTT. It encodes CASSLSSGADTQYF. Combining the CDR3 with reference TRBV7-9 and TRBJ2-3 gives the whole variable domain DTGVSQNPRHKITKRGQNVTFRCDPISEHNRLYWYRQTLGQGPEFLTYFQNEAQLEKSRLLSDRFSAERPKGSFSTLEIQRTEQGDSAMYLCASSLSSGADTQYFGPGTRLTVL.

V usage is TRBV5-1 and J usage is TRBJ2-7; D remains ambiguous. Trimming shortened V by 0 bases and J by 2 bases, and 9 bases separated the two germline ends. The CDR3 consists of 14 residues. Germline V gene data show CDR1 as SGHRS and CDR2 as YFSETQ. CDR3 sequence: CASSLAHTTYEQYF. In DNA, the CDR3 is TGCGCCAGCAGCTTGGCCCACACTACCTACGAGCAGTACTTC. The variable domain in full, completed from reference TRBV5-1 and TRBJ2-7, reads KAGVTQTPRYLIKTRGQQVTLSCSPISGHRSVSWYQQTPGQGLQFLFEYFSETQRNKGNFPGRFSGRQFSNSRSEMNVSTLELGDSALYLCASSLAHTTYEQYFGPGTRLTVT.

CDR3: CASSQDALAGGTYQETQYF. The CDR3 DNA follows: TGTGCCAGCAGCCAAGATGCGCTAGCGGGGGGAACGTACCAAGAGACCCAGTACTTC. V is TRBV14 and J is TRBJ2-5; 11 nucleotides align to TRBD2. The germline gives CDR1 SGHDN, CDR2 FVKESK. With 0 bases clipped from V and 0 bases from J, the junction kept 9 bases outside the gene matches. This CDR3 has 19 amino acids.

The rearrangement joins TRBV1 to TRBJ2-1; no DNA check was done on the table's D call, TRBD1. TRBV1 is listed as a pseudogene. This CDR3 contains 13 residues. CDR3 residues: CTSSQDLANEQFF. Here the CDR3 DNA reads TGCACCAGCAGCCAAGATCTGGCTAATGAGCAGTTCTTC.

This chain connects TRBV28 to TRBJ1-4; TRBD1 is a possible D gene (5 bases). Germline lookup yields CDR1 MDHEN and CDR2 SYDVKM. The CDR3 contains 11 residues. Trimming cost V 2 bases and J 10 bases, with 5 bases left between them. The CDR3 here is CASSLRGKLFF. The CDR3 DNA sequence: TGTGCCAGCAGTTTAAGGGGAAAACTGTTTTTT. The full variable domain, its missing parts supplied by reference TRBV28 and TRBJ1-4, is DVKVTQSSRYLVKRTGEKVFLECVQDMDHENMFWYRQDPGLGLRLIYFSYDVKMKEKGDIPEGYSVSREKKERFSLILESASTNQTSMYLCASSLRGKLFFGSGTQLSVL.

As DNA, the CDR3 is TGTGCCAGCAGCCCACAGGGTTTTAGTGAAAAACTGTTTTTT. This sequence encodes CASSPQGFSEKLFF. V usage is TRBV11-2 and J usage is TRBJ1-4; a possible D gene is TRBD1 (6 bases). V gave up 5 bases and J gave up 7 bases, with 14 bases separating them. Germline loops: CDR1 SGHAT, CDR2 FQNNGV. The CDR3 is 14 residues long.